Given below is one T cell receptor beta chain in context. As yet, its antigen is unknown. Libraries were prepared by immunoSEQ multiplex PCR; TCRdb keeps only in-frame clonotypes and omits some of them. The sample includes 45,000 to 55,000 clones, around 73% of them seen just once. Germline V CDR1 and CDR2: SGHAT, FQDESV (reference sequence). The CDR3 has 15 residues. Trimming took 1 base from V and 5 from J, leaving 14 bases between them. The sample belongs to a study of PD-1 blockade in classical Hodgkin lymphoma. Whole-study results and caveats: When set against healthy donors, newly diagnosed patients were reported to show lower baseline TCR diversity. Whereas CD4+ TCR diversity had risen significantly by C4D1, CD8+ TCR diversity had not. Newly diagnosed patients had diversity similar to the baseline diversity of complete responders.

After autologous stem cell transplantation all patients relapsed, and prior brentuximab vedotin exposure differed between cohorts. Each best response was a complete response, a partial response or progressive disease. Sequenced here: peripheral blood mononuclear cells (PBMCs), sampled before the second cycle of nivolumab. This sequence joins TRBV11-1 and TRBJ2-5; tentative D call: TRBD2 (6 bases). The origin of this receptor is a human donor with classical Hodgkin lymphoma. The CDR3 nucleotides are TGTGCCAGCAGCTTAGTCAAAGGGAGGTGGGAGACCCAGTACTTC. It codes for CASSLVKGRWETQYF.